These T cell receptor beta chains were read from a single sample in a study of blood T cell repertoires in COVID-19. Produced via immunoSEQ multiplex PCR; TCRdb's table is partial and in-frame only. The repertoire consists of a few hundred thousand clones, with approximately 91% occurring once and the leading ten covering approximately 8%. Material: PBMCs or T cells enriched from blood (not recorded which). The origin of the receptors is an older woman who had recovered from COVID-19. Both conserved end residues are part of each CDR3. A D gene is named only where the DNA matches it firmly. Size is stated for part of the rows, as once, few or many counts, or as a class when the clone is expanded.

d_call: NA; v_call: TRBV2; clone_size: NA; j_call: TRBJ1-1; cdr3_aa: CASSENSFGTEAFF; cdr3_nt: TGTGCCAGCAGTGAAAATAGCTTTGGGACTGAAGCTTTCTTT
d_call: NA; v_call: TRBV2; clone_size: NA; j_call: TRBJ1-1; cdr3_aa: CASSQEVGTEAFF; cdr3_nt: TGTGCCAGCAGCCAAGAGGTGGGCACTGAAGCTTTCTTT
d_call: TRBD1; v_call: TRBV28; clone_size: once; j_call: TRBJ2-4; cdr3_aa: CASSRADRGGNIQYF; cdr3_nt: TGTGCCAGCAGTCGAGCTGACAGGGGGGGGAACATTCAGTACTTC
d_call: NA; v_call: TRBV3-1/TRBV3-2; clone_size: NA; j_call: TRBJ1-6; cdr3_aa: CASSFRVDNSPLHF; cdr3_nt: TGTGCCAGCAGCTTCCGGGTTGATAATTCACCCCTCCACTTT
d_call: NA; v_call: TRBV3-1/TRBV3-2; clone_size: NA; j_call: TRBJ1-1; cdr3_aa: CASSRGGGGAEAFF; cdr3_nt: TGTGCCAGCAGCCGGGGTGGGGGAGGCGCTGAAGCTTTCTTT
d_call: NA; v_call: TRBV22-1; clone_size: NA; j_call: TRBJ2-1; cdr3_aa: CPGSAPPLVWYNEQFF; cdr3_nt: TGTCCTGGGAGCGCACCCCCACTAGTCTGGTACAATGAGCAGTTCTTC
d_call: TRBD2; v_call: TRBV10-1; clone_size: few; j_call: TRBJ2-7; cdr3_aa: CASSESPGLTPFYEQYF; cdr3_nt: TGCGCCAGCAGTGAGTCGCCGGGACTAACACCTTTCTACGAGCAGTACTTC
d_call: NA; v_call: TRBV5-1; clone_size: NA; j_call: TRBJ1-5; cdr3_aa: CASSLYSNQPQHF; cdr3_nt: TGCGCCAGCAGCTTATATAGCAATCAGCCCCAGCATTTT
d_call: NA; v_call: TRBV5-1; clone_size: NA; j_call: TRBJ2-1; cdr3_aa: CASSYQGGGNGEQFF; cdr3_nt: TGCGCCAGCAGCTACCAGGGTGGCGGTAACGGTGAGCAGTTCTTC
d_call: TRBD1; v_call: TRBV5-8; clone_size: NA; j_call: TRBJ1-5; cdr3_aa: CASSPDRVQPQHF; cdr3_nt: TGTGCCAGCAGCCCGGACAGGGTTCAGCCCCAGCATTTT
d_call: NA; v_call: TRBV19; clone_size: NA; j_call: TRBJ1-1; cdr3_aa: CASSIVTGRVTEAFF; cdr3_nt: TGTGCCAGTAGTATAGTAACAGGGCGTGTCACTGAAGCTTTCTTT
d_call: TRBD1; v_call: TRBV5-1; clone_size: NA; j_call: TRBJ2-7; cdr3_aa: CASSPRQGNYEQYF; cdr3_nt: TGCGCCAGCAGCCCCCGACAGGGAAACTACGAGCAGTACTTC
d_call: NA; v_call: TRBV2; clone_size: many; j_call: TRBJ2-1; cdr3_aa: CASSDSSYNEQFF; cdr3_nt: TGTGCCAGCAGTGACAGCTCCTACAATGAGCAGTTCTTC
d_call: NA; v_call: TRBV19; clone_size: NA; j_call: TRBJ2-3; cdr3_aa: CASARVLSTDTQYF; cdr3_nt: TGTGCCAGCGCCCGGGTCCTTTCCACAGATACGCAGTATTTT
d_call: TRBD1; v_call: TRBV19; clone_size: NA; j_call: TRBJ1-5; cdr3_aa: CASSMDRGVGQPQHF; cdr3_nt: TGTGCCAGTAGTATGGACAGGGGGGTTGGTCAGCCCCAGCATTTT
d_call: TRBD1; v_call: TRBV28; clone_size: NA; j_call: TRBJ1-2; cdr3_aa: CASSFGDRGNYGYTF; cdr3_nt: TGTGCCAGCAGTTTCGGGGACAGGGGGAACTATGGCTACACCTTC
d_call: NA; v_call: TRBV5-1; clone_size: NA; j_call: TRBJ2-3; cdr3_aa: CASSVTDTQYF; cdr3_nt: TGCGCCAGCAGCGTAACAGATACGCAGTATTTT
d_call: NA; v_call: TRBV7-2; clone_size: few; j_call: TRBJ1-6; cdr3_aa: CASSLTASSYNSPLHF; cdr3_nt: TGTGCCAGCAGCCTGACTGCTAGCTCCTATAATTCACCCCTCCACTTT
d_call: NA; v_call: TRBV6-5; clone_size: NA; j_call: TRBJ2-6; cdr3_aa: CASRTKGSGANVLTF; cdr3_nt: TGTGCCAGCAGGACTAAGGGATCTGGGGCCAACGTCCTGACTTTC
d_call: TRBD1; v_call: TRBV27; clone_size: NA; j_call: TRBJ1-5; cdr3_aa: CASSLKGQVSSSNQPQHF; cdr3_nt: TGTGCCAGCAGTTTAAAGGGACAGGTTAGCTCTAGCAATCAGCCCCAGCATTTT
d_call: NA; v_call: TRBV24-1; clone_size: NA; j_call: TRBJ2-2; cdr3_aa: CATSATPAPTGELFF; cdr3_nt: TGTGCCACCAGTGCCACTCCAGCGCCTACCGGGGAGCTGTTTTTT
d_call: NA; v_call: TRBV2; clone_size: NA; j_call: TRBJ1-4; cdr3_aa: CASSVRTATNEKLFF; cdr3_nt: TGTGCCAGCAGCGTCCGGACAGCAACTAATGAAAAACTGTTTTTT
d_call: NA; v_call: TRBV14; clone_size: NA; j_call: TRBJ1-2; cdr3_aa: CASSPRGPNYGYTF; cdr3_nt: TGTGCCAGCAGCCCCCGCGGGCCCAACTATGGCTACACCTTC
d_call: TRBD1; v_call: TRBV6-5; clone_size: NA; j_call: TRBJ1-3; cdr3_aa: CASSPGQRNTIYF; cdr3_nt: TGTGCCAGCAGCCCGGGACAGCGAAACACCATATATTTT
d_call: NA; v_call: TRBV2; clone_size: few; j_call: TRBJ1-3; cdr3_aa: CASSVTGPGNTIYF; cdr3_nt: TGTGCCAGCAGTGTCACAGGGCCTGGAAACACCATATATTTT
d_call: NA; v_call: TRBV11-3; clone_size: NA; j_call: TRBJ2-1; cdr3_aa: CASSLGAGIDEQFF; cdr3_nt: TGTGCCAGCAGCTTAGGGGCAGGGATCGATGAGCAGTTCTTC
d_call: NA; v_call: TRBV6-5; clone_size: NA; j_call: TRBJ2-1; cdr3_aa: CASSYSSYNEQFF; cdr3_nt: TGTGCCAGCAGTTATTCTTCCTACAATGAGCAGTTCTTC
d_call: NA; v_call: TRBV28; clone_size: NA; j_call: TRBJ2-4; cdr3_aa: CASSLRRGNIQYF; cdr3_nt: TGTGCCAGCAGTTTGCGCCGGGGAAACATTCAGTACTTC
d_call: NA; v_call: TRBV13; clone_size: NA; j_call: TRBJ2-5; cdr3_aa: CASSFEGAQETQYF; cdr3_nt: TGTGCCAGCAGCTTTGAGGGCGCCCAAGAGACCCAGTACTTC
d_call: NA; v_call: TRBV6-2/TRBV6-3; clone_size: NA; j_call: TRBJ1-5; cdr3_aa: CASSPPRQPQHF; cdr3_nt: TGTGCCAGCAGTCCCCCACGGCAGCCCCAGCATTTT
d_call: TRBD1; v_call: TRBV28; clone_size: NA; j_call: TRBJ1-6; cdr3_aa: CASGQGHSPLHF; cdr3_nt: TGTGCCAGCGGACAGGGCCATTCACCCCTCCACTTT
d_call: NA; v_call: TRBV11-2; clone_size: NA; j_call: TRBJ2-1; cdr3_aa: CATADSSSHNEQFF; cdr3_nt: TGTGCCACCGCGGACAGTTCTAGTCACAATGAGCAGTTCTTC
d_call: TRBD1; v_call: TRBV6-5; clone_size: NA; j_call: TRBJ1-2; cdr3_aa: CASSYLDRGRHGYTF; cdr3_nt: TGTGCCAGCAGTTACTTGGACAGGGGGCGGCATGGCTACACCTTC
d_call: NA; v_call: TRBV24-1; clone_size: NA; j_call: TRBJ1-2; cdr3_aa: CATSDSGINYGYTF; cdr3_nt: TGTGCCACCAGTGATTCCGGGATAAACTATGGCTACACCTTC
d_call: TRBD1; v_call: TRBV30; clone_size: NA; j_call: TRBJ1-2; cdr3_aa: CAWTPGTGAHYTF; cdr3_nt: TGTGCCTGGACCCCCGGGACAGGGGCCCACTACACCTTC
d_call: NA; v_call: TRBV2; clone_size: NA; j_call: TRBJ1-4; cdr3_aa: CASSPELGGYEKLFF; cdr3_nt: TGTGCCAGCAGCCCTGAGCTCGGCGGCTATGAAAAACTGTTTTTT
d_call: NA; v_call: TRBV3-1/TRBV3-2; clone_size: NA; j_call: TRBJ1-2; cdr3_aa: CASSQDWRGRGYTF; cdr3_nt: TGTGCCAGCAGCCAAGACTGGAGGGGACGGGGCTACACCTTC
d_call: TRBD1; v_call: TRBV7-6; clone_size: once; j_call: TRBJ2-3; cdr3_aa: CASSLGQGLNTDTQYF; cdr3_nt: TGTGCCAGCAGCTTAGGACAGGGGCTAAACACAGATACGCAGTATTTT
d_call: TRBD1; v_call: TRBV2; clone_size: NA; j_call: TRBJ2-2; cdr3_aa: CASRDRGNTGELFF; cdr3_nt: TGTGCCAGCAGGGACAGGGGGAACACCGGGGAGCTGTTTTTT
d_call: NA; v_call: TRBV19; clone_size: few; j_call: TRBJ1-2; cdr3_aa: CASTPSGFYGYTF; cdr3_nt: TGTGCCAGTACCCCGTCAGGGTTCTATGGCTACACCTTC